These 29 T cell receptor beta chains came from one sample sequenced in a study of OX40 agonist ivuxolimab in advanced cancers. Libraries were prepared by immunoSEQ multiplex PCR; TCRdb keeps only in-frame clonotypes and omits some of them. The sample shows 40,000 to 50,000 clones, about 80% of them seen only once. The sequencing here drew on CD4+ or CD8+ T cells sorted from blood, taken in a trial of the OX40 agonist ivuxolimab. The receptors were gathered from an adult with an advanced solid tumor such as melanoma, head and neck, liver or kidney cancer.

This clone was seen more than once but under ten times. The chain combines TRBV27 with TRBJ1-1; D perhaps matches TRBD1 (5 bases). Germline V gene data show CDR1 as MNHEY and CDR2 as SMNVEV (reference sequence). The CDR3 runs to 18 residues. The ends were cut back, 6 bases at V and 1 base at J, with 24 bases in the middle. DNA of the CDR3: TGTGCCAGCAGCAACCCTCGGGGGGGACGACTGGGGAACACTGAAGCTTTCTTT. Translated: CASSNPRGGRLGNTEAFF.

This sequence joins TRBV10-2 and TRBJ2-6; no firm D call. This CDR3 spans 11 amino acids. Per the germline V gene, CDR1 is WSHSY and CDR2 is SAAADI. V was cut by 8 bases and J by 3 bases, with 2 bases left in between. In nucleotides, the CDR3 is TGCGCCAGCTTTGGGGCCAACGTCCTGACTTTC. Protein sequence: CASFGANVLTF.

The gene calls are TRBV4-1 and TRBJ2-5; D possibly corresponds to TRBD2 (6 bases). V shed 4 bases and J shed 1 base, with 16 bases lying between them. Germline V gives CDR1 MGHRA, CDR2 YSYEKL. The CDR3 is 16 residues long. The CDR3 loop reads CASSPNGKGGQETQYF. In DNA, the CDR3 is TGCGCCAGCAGCCCCAATGGGAAGGGAGGCCAAGAGACCCAGTACTTC.

This clone was found once. The CDR3: CASSSLAGVAYNEQFF. In nucleotides, the CDR3 is TGTGCCAGCAGCTCCCTAGCGGGAGTAGCTTACAATGAGCAGTTCTTC. The rearrangement uses TRBV7-9 and TRBJ2-1; TRBD2 matches at 10 bases. Germline V gene lookup returns CDR1 SEHNR and CDR2 FQNEAQ (reference sequence). This CDR3 spans 16 amino acids. V lost 4 bases to trimming and J lost 4 bases; unmatched junction nucleotides: 7.

The chain uses TRBV7-2 and TRBJ1-1, with TRBD1 identical over 7 bases. Germline V gene sequence: CDR1 SGHTA, CDR2 FQGNSA. The trim removed 5 bases at V and 0 bases at J, leaving 3 bases unmatched. This CDR3 is 14 amino acids long. The CDR3 nucleotides read TGTGCCAGCAGCCGACAGGGCATGAACACTGAAGCTTTCTTT. Its protein is CASSRQGMNTEAFF.

The chain recombines TRBV2 with TRBJ2-7; 8 bases match TRBD1. CDR1 SNHLY and CDR2 FYNNEI come from the germline V gene. V dropped 8 bases and J dropped 5; count of bases not matched to a gene: 11. The CDR3 loop spans 14 amino acids. The CDR3 DNA reads as TGTGCCAGCCAAGCGGACAGGGCTTCCAACGAGCAGTACTTC. Amino acid sequence: CASQADRASNEQYF.

The chain recombines TRBV5-4 with TRBJ2-7, with D perhaps matching TRBD1 (6 bases). The CDR3 has 14 amino acids. Germline CDR1 and CDR2: SGHNT and YYREEE (reference sequence). Trimming stripped 0 bases from V and 4 bases from J, with 11 bases between. The CDR3 region has the DNA TGTGCCAGCAGCTTGGACACAGGGAAATACGAGCAGTACTTC. This sequence encodes CASSLDTGKYEQYF.

This clone occurred a few times. The chain joins TRBV6-1 to TRBJ2-3; a possible D gene is TRBD2 (6 bases). CDR1 and CDR2 from the germline V gene are MNHNS and SASEGT. The ends were cut back, 4 bases at V and 1 base at J, with 9 bases in the middle. The CDR3 totals 14 residues. CDR3 coding DNA: TGTGCCAGCAGTGGGGGGGACGGCACAGATACGCAGTATTTT. Encoded protein: CASSGGDGTDTQYF.

The V and J genes are TRBV14 and TRBJ2-4, with 9 bases lining up with TRBD1. From germline, CDR1 is SGHDN and CDR2 FVKESK. This CDR3 is 15 amino acids long. V was clipped by 3 bases and J by 7 bases; unmatched bases: 7. Here the CDR3 reads CASSQPGQGANIQYF. DNA of the CDR3: TGTGCCAGCAGCCAGCCGGGACAGGGAGCGAACATTCAGTACTTC. Together with reference TRBV14 and TRBJ2-4, the CDR3 gives the full variable domain: EAGVTQFPSHSVIEKGQTVTLRCDPISGHDNLYWYRRVMGKEIKFLLHFVKESKQDESGMPNNRFLAERTGGTYSTLKVQPAELEDSGVYFCASSQPGQGANIQYFGAGTRLSVL.

The V and J genes are TRBV9 and TRBJ2-1, with 7 nucleotides matching TRBD2. With 2 bases clipped from V and 0 bases from J, the junction kept 5 bases outside the gene matches. The length of the CDR3 is 16 residues. The germline gives CDR1 SGDLS, CDR2 YYNGEE. The CDR3 DNA reads TGTGCCAGCAGCGTTGAACTAGCGAGCTCCTACAATGAGCAGTTCTTC. It specifies CASSVELASSYNEQFF.

The J gene is TRBJ1-5, the V gene TRBV6-6, with D unclear. Germline V gene sequence: CDR1 MNHNY, CDR2 SVGAGI (reference sequence). This CDR3 is 14 amino acids long. Trimming removed 6 bases from V and 1 base from J, with 10 bases in between. The CDR3 loop is CASSPFGSNQPQHF. In nucleotides, the CDR3 is TGTGCCAGCAGCCCGTTCGGGAGCAATCAGCCCCAGCATTTT.

This sequence joins TRBV9 and TRBJ2-1; D may be TRBD2 (6 bases). Deletions cut 3 bases from V and 0 bases from J, with 16 bases between. Germline V gives CDR1 SGDLS, CDR2 YYNGEE. The CDR3 totals 17 residues. The DNA for the CDR3 is TGTGCCAGCAGCGGGGACTTCTTCCGGGCCTCCTACAATGAGCAGTTCTTC. This sequence encodes CASSGDFFRASYNEQFF.

The chain is built from TRBV5-1 and TRBJ2-5; perhaps TRBD1 as D (5 bases). V shed 4 bases and J shed 5 bases, with 15 bases lying between them. The germline CDR1 and CDR2 sequences are SGHRS and YFSETQ. The CDR3 runs to 14 residues. CDR3: CASSLGHPSETQYF. Here the CDR3 DNA reads TGCGCCAGCAGCCTAGGACACCCGTCTGAGACCCAGTACTTC.

The rearrangement links TRBV2 to TRBJ2-1, with 9 positions matching TRBD1. The CDR3 has 13 amino acids. Trimming removed 7 bases from V and 5 bases from J; junction bases left unmatched: 3. Germline assignment: CDR1 SNHLY and CDR2 FYNNEI. The CDR3 region has the DNA TGTGCCAGCACCCGGGACAGGGACAATGAGCAGTTCTTC. Protein product: CASTRDRDNEQFF.

The V gene is TRBV9, the J gene TRBJ2-1; no reliable D call. V lost 4 bases and J lost 3, with 11 bases in between. The CDR3 consists of 14 residues. Germline assignment: CDR1 SGDLS and CDR2 YYNGEE. For the CDR3, the DNA is TGTGCCAGCAGCCCTTGGACGGTCTACAATGAGCAGTTCTTC. Translated, it gives CASSPWTVYNEQFF.

V is TRBV5-4 and J is TRBJ1-4; 10 bases map to TRBD1. The J segment lost 6 bases and the V segment lost 4 bases, leaving 6 bases of the junction unmatched. Germline CDR1 and CDR2: SGHNT and YYREEE (reference sequence). The CDR3 runs 15 residues. CDR3 in DNA: TGTGCCAGCAGCCTTCGGACAGGGGGTGATGAAAAACTGTTTTTT. This encodes CASSLRTGGDEKLFF.

The genes are TRBV29-1 and TRBJ2-3; a weak D match, TRBD2 (6 bases). V gave up 4 bases and J gave up 3 bases, with 17 bases separating them. The CDR3 spans 15 residues. Germline values: CDR1 SQVTM, CDR2 ANQGSEA. In DNA, the CDR3 is TGCAGCGTTGCGGGAGCCCTCCTTAGTACAGATACGCAGTATTTT. It translates to CSVAGALLSTDTQYF.

This chain uses TRBV9 with TRBJ2-7; D perhaps matches TRBD2 (6 bases). This CDR3 region has 14 residues. Between the trimmed V and J ends, which lost 0 bases and 1 base, there was a span of 8 bases. From germline, CDR1 is SGDLS and CDR2 YYNGEE. CDR3: CASSVVSGSYEQYF. As DNA, the CDR3 is TGTGCCAGCAGCGTAGTTAGCGGTTCCTACGAGCAGTACTTC.

In its sample, this clone was seen once. The chain links TRBV6-6 to TRBJ1-3; D gene uncertain. Trimming took off 6 bases at V and 1 base at J, with 4 bases between the two ends. Germline assignment: CDR1 MNHNY and CDR2 SVGAGI (reference sequence). CDR3 length: 12 residues. This CDR3 reads CASRSSGNTIYF. CDR3 in DNA: TGTGCCAGCAGGTCGTCTGGAAACACCATATATTTT.

V usage is TRBV7-6 and J usage is TRBJ1-5; D remains ambiguous. The CDR3 spans 12 residues. V was cut by 3 bases and J by 6 bases, with 6 bases left in between. The germline V gene has CDR1 SGHVS and CDR2 FNYEAQ. CDR3 coding DNA: TGTGCCAGCAGCTTGCAAGGTCAGCCCCAGCATTTT. Translated, it gives CASSLQGQPQHF. The entire variable domain, with the rest obtained from reference TRBV7-6 and TRBJ1-5, is as follows: GAGVSQSPRYKVTKRGQDVALRCDPISGHVSLYWYRQALGQGPEFLTYFNYEAQQDKSGLPNDRFSAERPEGSISTLTIQRTEQRDSAMYRCASSLQGQPQHFGDGTRLSIL.

The V gene is TRBV28, the J gene TRBJ2-3, with D unclear. CDR3 size: 15 residues. The germline V gene has CDR1 MDHEN and CDR2 SYDVKM. The ends were cut back, 4 bases at V and 6 bases at J, with 17 bases in the middle. CDR3 in DNA: TGTGCCAGCAGTTACTCGTACCCTAAAACGGATACGCAGTATTTT. Amino acid sequence: CASSYSYPKTDTQYF.

V and J are TRBV6-4 and TRBJ2-3; 10 bases are shared with TRBD2. J lost 2 bases, V lost 10 bases, and 9 bases had no gene match. There are 15 residues in the CDR3. CDR1 MRHNA and CDR2 SNTAGT come from the germline V gene. The CDR3 coding sequence is TGTGCCATCACCGCGGGACTAGCGAACACAGATACGCAGTATTTT. Protein: CAITAGLANTDTQYF.

The rearrangement uses TRBV18 and TRBJ1-1, with 7 bases matching TRBD1. Germline V gene data show CDR1 as KGHSH and CDR2 as LQKENI. Trimming cost V 4 bases and J 0 bases; bases outside gene matches: 2. The CDR3 loop spans 14 amino acids. The CDR3 DNA reads as TGTGCCAGCTCACAGGGGGCCGTGAACACTGAAGCTTTCTTT. It yields the protein CASSQGAVNTEAFF. Looking up the rest from reference TRBV18 and TRBJ1-1 gives the full variable domain: NAGVMQNPRHLVRRRGQEARLRCSPMKGHSHVYWYRQLPEEGLKFMVYLQKENIIDESGMPKERFSAEFPKEGPSILRIQQVVRGDSAAYFCASSQGAVNTEAFFGQGTRLTVV.

The V and J genes are TRBV5-4 and TRBJ2-7; D assignment may be TRBD1 or TRBD2 (5 bases each). The ends were cut back, 4 bases at V and 0 bases at J, with 11 bases in the middle. This CDR3 comprises 14 residues. Per the germline V gene, CDR1 is SGHNT and CDR2 is YYREEE (reference sequence). Written as DNA, the CDR3 is TGTGCCAGCAGCCCCGGGACGGGCTCCTACGAGCAGTACTTC. Protein product: CASSPGTGSYEQYF.

CDR3 in DNA: TGTGCCAGCAGTTCGTTCCTCCTCCAGGGGTCTGAAGCTTTCTTT. This codes for CASSSFLLQGSEAFF. The rearrangement uses TRBV6-5 and TRBJ1-1; D perhaps matches TRBD1 (6 bases). Germline values: CDR1 MNHEY, CDR2 SVGAGI. This CDR3 is built from 15 residues. Trimming took 4 bases from V and 6 from J, leaving 18 bases between them.

CDR3 protein: CASSYSHTEAFF. The CDR3 nucleotides read TGTGCCAGCAGTTACAGCCACACTGAAGCTTTCTTT. V gene TRBV6-6 combines with J gene TRBJ1-1; D remains ambiguous. The CDR3 covers 12 residues. V lost 2 bases and J lost 3, with 4 bases in between. Germline lookup yields CDR1 MNHNY and CDR2 SVGAGI (reference sequence).

The CDR3 is CASSGTGSSYNEQFF. As DNA, the CDR3 is TGCGCCAGCAGCGGGACAGGGAGCTCCTACAATGAGCAGTTCTTC. This sequence joins TRBV5-1 and TRBJ2-1; 9 bases are a match to TRBD1. The CDR3 sequence is 15 residues long. Germline V gene data show CDR1 as SGHRS and CDR2 as YFSETQ. V gave up 4 bases and J gave up 0 bases; unmatched junction bases: 2.

This chain joins TRBV28 and TRBJ2-7; D unresolved. Germline CDR1 MDHEN, CDR2 SYDVKM. This CDR3 is built from 12 residues. V lost 6 bases to trimming and J lost 3 bases, with 9 bases between them. CDR3 amino acids: CASSVNYYEQYF. The DNA of the CDR3 is TGTGCCAGCAGCGTCAATTACTACGAGCAGTACTTC.

The J gene is TRBJ2-3, the V gene TRBV10-2; weak D call: TRBD2 (6 bases). Between the trimmed V and J ends, which lost 1 base and 2 bases, there was a span of 10 bases. This CDR3 has 15 residues. Germline CDR1 WSHSY, CDR2 SAAADI. CDR3 in amino acids: CASSEWLANTDTQYF. The CDR3 bases are TGCGCCAGCAGTGAGTGGCTAGCGAACACAGATACGCAGTATTTT.